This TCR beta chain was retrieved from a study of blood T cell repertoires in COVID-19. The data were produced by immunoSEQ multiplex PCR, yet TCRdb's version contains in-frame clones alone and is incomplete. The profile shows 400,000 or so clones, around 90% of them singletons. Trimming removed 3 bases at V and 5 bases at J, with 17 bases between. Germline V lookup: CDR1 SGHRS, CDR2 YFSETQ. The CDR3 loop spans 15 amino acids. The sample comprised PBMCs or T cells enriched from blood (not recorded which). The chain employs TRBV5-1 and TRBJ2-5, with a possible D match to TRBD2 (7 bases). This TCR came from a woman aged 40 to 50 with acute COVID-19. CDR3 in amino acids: CASSSGGGLSETQYF. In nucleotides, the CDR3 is TGCGCCAGCAGCTCGGGGGGCGGGCTAAGTGAGACCCAGTACTTC.